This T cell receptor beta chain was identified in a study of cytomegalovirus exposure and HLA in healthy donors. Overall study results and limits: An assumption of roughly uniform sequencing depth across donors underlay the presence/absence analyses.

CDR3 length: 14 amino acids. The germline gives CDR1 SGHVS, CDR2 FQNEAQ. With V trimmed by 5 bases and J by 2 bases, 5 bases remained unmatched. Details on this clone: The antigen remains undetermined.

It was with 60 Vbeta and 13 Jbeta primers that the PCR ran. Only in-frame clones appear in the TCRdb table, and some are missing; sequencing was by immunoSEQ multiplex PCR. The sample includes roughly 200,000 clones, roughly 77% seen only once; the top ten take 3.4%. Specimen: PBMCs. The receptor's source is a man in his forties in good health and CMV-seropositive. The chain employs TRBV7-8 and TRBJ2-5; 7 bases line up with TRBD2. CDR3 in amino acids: CASSKRTRQETQYF. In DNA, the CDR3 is TGTGCCAGCAGCAAACGGACTAGGCAAGAGACCCAGTACTTC.